This is a list of T cell receptor beta chains from one sample in a study of CD8 T cells in Susac syndrome. Each CDR3 protein is one row after TCRdb ran MiXCR on the immunoSEQ multiplex PCR reads. This sample yields approximately 190,000 distinct CDR3 sequences, of which 85% to 95% are seen a single time; about 0.15% belongs to the top ten. The sample taken for sequencing was CD8+ T cells from PBMCs. All receptors come from a human donor with Susac syndrome. Each CDR3 is given with its conserved first and last residue. The D gene is left open where the match is weak. Clone size appears in some rows only: once, few, many, or a class for an expanded clone.

cdr3_length j_call v_call clone_size d_call cdr3_aa cdr3_nt
16 TRBJ1-6 TRBV10-3 NA NA CAISENSNSYNSPLHF TGTGCCATCAGTGAGAACAGCAACTCCTATAATTCACCCCTCCACTTT
15 TRBJ1-5 TRBV12-3/TRBV12-4 few NA CASSLGGGGNQPQHF TGTGCCAGCAGTTTAGGAGGGGGAGGCAATCAGCCCCAGCATTTT
15 TRBJ1-2 TRBV13 once TRBD1 CASSPGQEENYGYTF TGTGCCAGCAGCCCCGGACAGGAGGAAAACTATGGCTACACCTTC
16 TRBJ2-1 TRBV19 once TRBD1 CASSPIPGQGGWEQFF TGTGCCAGTAGTCCGATCCCGGGACAGGGGGGATGGGAGCAGTTCTTC
13 TRBJ2-5 TRBV4-1 NA NA CASSQDSQATQYF TGCGCCAGCAGCCAAGATAGCCAGGCCACCCAGTACTTC
13 TRBJ1-5 TRBV7-9 NA NA CASSPGENQPQHF TGTGCCAGCAGCCCAGGGGAGAATCAGCCCCAGCATTTT
15 TRBJ1-1 TRBV5-1 NA NA CASSLRTDLNTEAFF TGCGCCAGCAGCCTTCGGACAGATTTGAACACTGAAGCTTTCTTT
16 TRBJ2-1 TRBV4-1 NA NA CASSQVEGSSYNEQFF TGCGCCAGCAGCCAAGTAGAGGGAAGCTCCTACAATGAGCAGTTCTTC
11 TRBJ2-4 TRBV7-9 NA NA CASSHGTIQYF TGTGCCAGCAGCCATGGCACCATTCAGTACTTC
15 TRBJ1-2 TRBV12-3/TRBV12-4 once NA CASSLALRLGGGYTF TGTGCCAGCAGTTTAGCCCTCCGTCTTGGGGGGGGCTACACCTTC
9 TRBJ1-1 TRBV20-1 NA NA CSATGMAFF TGCAGTGCCACAGGGATGGCTTTCTTT
11 TRBJ2-1 TRBV2 few NA CASSQVNEQFF TGTGCCAGCAGCCAGGTTAATGAGCAGTTCTTC
16 TRBJ1-5 TRBV30 NA NA CAWSPRTGVSNQPQHF TGTGCCTGGAGTCCCCGCACGGGGGTGAGCAATCAGCCCCAGCATTTT
15 TRBJ2-4 TRBV5-4 NA NA CASSFPGAPKNIQYF TGTGCCAGCAGCTTTCCGGGGGCCCCCAAAAACATTCAGTACTTC
16 TRBJ2-3 TRBV3-1 NA TRBD2 CASSHGTSESTDTQYF TGTGCCAGCAGCCACGGGACTAGCGAGAGCACAGATACGCAGTATTTT
13 TRBJ2-3 TRBV7-2 NA NA CASTPTSRHTQYF TGTGCCAGCACCCCGACTTCGAGGCATACGCAGTATTTT
13 TRBJ2-1 TRBV12-3/TRBV12-4 NA TRBD1 CASSLTGPNEQFF TGTGCCAGCAGCTTGACAGGGCCGAATGAGCAGTTCTTC
10 TRBJ1-5 TRBV12-5 once NA CASYGQPQHF TGTGCTAGTTATGGTCAGCCCCAGCATTTT
17 TRBJ1-5 TRBV4-1 once NA CASSQVQGGVGNQPQHF TGCGCCAGCAGCCAAGTTCAGGGTGGCGTCGGCAATCAGCCCCAGCATTTT
12 TRBJ1-3 TRBV30 NA NA CAWSVSGNTIYF TGTGCCTGGAGTGTTTCTGGAAACACCATATATTTT
14 TRBJ2-7 TRBV7-9 NA NA CASSLRDSPYEQYF TGTGCCAGCAGCCTGCGGGACAGCCCCTACGAGCAGTACTTC
16 TRBJ2-7 TRBV6-5 NA TRBD1 CASSYSKGQVDYEQYF TGTGCCAGCAGTTACTCGAAGGGACAGGTTGACTACGAGCAGTACTTC
14 TRBJ2-1 TRBV20-1 few TRBD2 CSAPGLAGYNEQFF TGCAGTGCTCCAGGACTAGCGGGCTACAATGAGCAGTTCTTC
18 TRBJ2-5 TRBV11-1 NA TRBD2 CASSLAPLAGVFGETQYF TGTGCCAGCAGCCTAGCCCCACTAGCGGGAGTTTTTGGAGAGACCCAGTACTTC
12 TRBJ1-1 TRBV30 NA NA CAWSVSSTEAFF TGTGCCTGGAGTGTGAGTAGCACTGAAGCTTTCTTT
10 TRBJ1-2 TRBV30 NA NA CAFGGDGYTF TGTGCCTTTGGGGGGGACGGCTACACCTTC
13 TRBJ1-2 TRBV3-1 NA NA CASSHEPNYGYTF TGTGCCAGCAGCCATGAGCCGAACTATGGCTACACCTTC
14 TRBJ2-5 TRBV3-1 NA NA CASSQTRDVETQYF TGTGCCAGCAGCCAAACCAGGGACGTCGAGACCCAGTACTTC
13 TRBJ1-5 TRBV20-1 NA TRBD1 CSAVRQGDQPQHF TGCAGTGCTGTAAGACAGGGGGATCAGCCCCAGCATTTT
14 TRBJ2-3 TRBV20-1 NA NA CSASKDLSTDTQYF TGCAGTGCGAGTAAGGACCTTAGCACAGATACGCAGTATTTT
14 TRBJ2-7 TRBV6-5 NA TRBD2 CASSRLAEAYEQYF TGTGCCAGCAGCCGACTAGCGGAGGCCTACGAGCAGTACTTC
12 TRBJ1-1 TRBV12-3/TRBV12-4 NA NA CASSFQGTEAFF TGTGCCAGCAGTTTTCAGGGGACTGAAGCTTTCTTT
11 TRBJ1-2 TRBV21-1 NA NA CASRPDYGYTF TGTGCCAGCCGCCCTGACTATGGCTACACCTTC
12 TRBJ2-7 TRBV12-3/TRBV12-4 few NA CASSLGVGEQYF TGTGCCAGCAGTTTAGGGGTAGGCGAGCAGTACTTC
16 TRBJ1-5 TRBV20-1 NA TRBD1 CSAPGQGLSSNQPQHF TGCAGTGCTCCCGGACAGGGTCTGTCTAGCAATCAGCCCCAGCATTTT
15 TRBJ1-6 TRBV2 NA NA CASIDETGSYSPLHF TGTGCCAGCATTGACGAGACAGGTTCATATTCACCCCTCCACTTT
14 TRBJ2-3 TRBV19 NA NA CARGTEKGTDTQYF TGTGCCAGAGGTACCGAGAAGGGCACAGATACGCAGTATTTT
12 TRBJ2-1 TRBV16 NA NA CASRQGGNEQFF TGTGCCAGCAGACAGGGGGGGAATGAGCAGTTCTTC
14 TRBJ2-1 TRBV11-2 NA TRBD1 CASSFQGALNEQFF TGTGCCAGCAGCTTTCAGGGGGCATTGAATGAGCAGTTCTTC